A single sample gave rise to the 27 T cell receptor beta chains below, sequenced in a study of OX40 agonist ivuxolimab in advanced cancers. The library was obtained by the immunoSEQ multiplex PCR assay. The table was pulled from immuneACCESS by TCRdb, which kept in-frame rearrangements only. Such tables lose some clones; where checked, under half of the loss comes from unresolved V genes, and the rest has no known cause. This sample holds some 100,000 clones; less than 90% were observed only once. The ten largest clones represent 0.95% to 1.2% of the sample. The sequencing used CD4+ or CD8+ T cells sorted from blood, collected in a trial of the OX40 agonist ivuxolimab. These receptors originate from an adult with an advanced solid tumor such as melanoma, head and neck, liver or kidney cancer.

The chain carries TRBV19 and TRBJ1-2; 7 bases agree with TRBD1. The junction had 8 bases not matched to a gene; V was cut back by 4 bases and J by 0 bases. This CDR3 comprises 16 residues. Germline V gene data show CDR1 as LNHDA and CDR2 as SQIVND (reference sequence). CDR3 in DNA: TGTGCCAGTAGTACCCCGGTCAGGGGGACTAACTATGGCTACACCTTC. It is translated as CASSTPVRGTNYGYTF. The complete variable domain, with remaining parts taken from reference TRBV19 and TRBJ1-2, reads DGGITQSPKYLFRKEGQNVTLSCEQNLNHDAMYWYRQDPGQGLRLIYYSQIVNDFQKGDIAEGYSVSREKKESFPLTVTSAQKNPTAFYLCASSTPVRGTNYGYTFGSGTRLTVV.

The chain recombines TRBV10-3 with TRBJ1-5, with TRBD1 matching over 8 bases. The CDR3 has 18 amino acids. After removal of 5 bases from V and 3 bases from J, the junction contained 15 bases not matched to a gene. CDR1 is ENHRY, CDR2 SYGVKD, per germline. The CDR3 coding sequence is TGTGCCATCAGTACAGGACAGGGCCGCCAAGATTCCAATCAGCCCCAGCATTTT. Translating gives CAISTGQGRQDSNQPQHF.

This sequence joins TRBV28 and TRBJ1-4, with D tentatively TRBD1 (5 bases). Deletions cut 6 bases from V and 0 bases from J, with 14 bases between. Germline V gene lookup returns CDR1 MDHEN and CDR2 SYDVKM. CDR3 length equals 16 residues. CDR3 protein: CASSQFMTATNEKLFF. For the CDR3, the DNA is TGTGCCAGCAGCCAATTTATGACAGCAACTAATGAAAAACTGTTTTTT.

The CDR3, as DNA: TGTGCCAGCAGTAGAACTAGCGGGGGGCCCGACAATGAGCAGTTCTTC. Its protein product is CASSRTSGGPDNEQFF. The chain links TRBV6-6 to TRBJ2-1, with 12 positions matching TRBD2. In germline, CDR1 is MNHNY, CDR2 SVGAGI (reference sequence). This CDR3 region has 16 residues. J lost 5 bases, V lost 5 bases, and 7 bases had no gene match.

This rearrangement joins TRBV5-8 to TRBJ2-3; 8 positions agree with TRBD1. With V trimmed by 4 bases and J by 0 bases, 7 bases remained unmatched. Germline CDR1 and CDR2: SGHTS and YDEGEE. The CDR3 extends over 16 amino acids. This CDR3 is CASSDNRGKSTDTQYF. In DNA form, the CDR3 reads TGTGCCAGCAGCGATAACAGGGGGAAGAGCACAGATACGCAGTATTTT.

This chain connects TRBV5-1 to TRBJ1-2, with TRBD1 matching 9 bases. Germline-derived CDR1 and CDR2 are SGHRS and YFSETQ. The ends lost 5 bases at V and 8 bases at J; junction bases unmatched: 7. The CDR3 covers 13 residues. CDR3 sequence (DNA): TGCGCCAGCAGAGAAACAGGGGGCAAAGGCTACACCTTC. Translated: CASRETGGKGYTF.

V is TRBV30 and J is TRBJ2-5; TRBD1 agrees at 7 bases. Germline assignment: CDR1 GTSNPN and CDR2 SVGIG (reference sequence). This CDR3 is 13 amino acids long. The J segment lost 6 bases and the V segment lost 2 bases, leaving 6 bases of the junction unmatched. CDR3 DNA: TGTGCCTGGAGTCCAGACAGGGTACAGACCCAGTACTTC. Translation gives CAWSPDRVQTQYF. The full variable domain, rest sourced from reference TRBV30 and TRBJ2-5, is SQTIHQWPATLVQPVGSPLSLECTVEGTSNPNLYWYRQAAGRGLQLLFYSVGIGQISSEVPQNLSASRPQDRQFILSSKKLLLSDSGFYLCAWSPDRVQTQYFGPGTRLLVL.

The chain is built from TRBV14 and TRBJ2-2; no reliable D call. With 0 bases removed from V and 7 bases from J, the gap between germline ends came to 15 bases. From germline, CDR1 is SGHDN and CDR2 FVKESK. The CDR3 totals 16 residues. The CDR3 sequence is CASSQDQFFSGGELFF. The DNA for the CDR3 is TGTGCCAGCAGCCAAGATCAATTCTTTTCCGGCGGGGAGCTGTTTTTT.

The V call is TRBV5-4, the J call TRBJ1-1; tentative D call: TRBD1 (5 bases). Germline V gene lookup returns CDR1 SGHNT and CDR2 YYREEE (reference sequence). The length of the CDR3 is 14 residues. V lost 2 bases and J 4 bases, leaving 12 bases between the germline ends. The CDR3 DNA reads as TGTGCCAGCAGCTTCCGCCAGGGAGTCACTGAAGCTTTCTTT. This encodes CASSFRQGVTEAFF.

The J gene is TRBJ2-3, the V gene TRBV5-6; D is uncertain. Looked up from germline, CDR1 is SGHDT and CDR2 is YYEEEE. The V and J ends lost 6 bases and 4 bases respectively, with 18 bases between them. The CDR3 is made up of 15 amino acids. For the CDR3, the DNA is TGTGCCAGCACTTCGAAGATGATAGACCCAGATACGCAGTATTTT. This gives the protein CASTSKMIDPDTQYF. Complete variable domain (other parts from reference TRBV5-6 and TRBJ2-3): DAGVTQSPTHLIKTRGQQVTLRCSPKSGHDTVSWYQQALGQGPQFIFQYYEEEERQRGNFPDRFSGHQFPNYSSELNVNALLLGDSALYLCASTSKMIDPDTQYFGPGTRLTVL.

V is TRBV7-9 and J is TRBJ1-4; D unclear. Per the germline V gene, CDR1 is SEHNR and CDR2 is FQNEAQ (reference sequence). The CDR3 length is 16 residues. Trimming left V 2 bases short and J 8 bases short, with 18 bases between. DNA of the CDR3: TGTGCCAGCAGCTTAAGTGAGGTCCGCCTGGGGGAAAAACTGTTTTTT. As protein: CASSLSEVRLGEKLFF.

This clone was found a few times. The chain uses TRBV7-9 and TRBJ1-6, with D possibly TRBD1 on 6 matching bases. Trimming stripped 5 bases from V and 10 bases from J, with 18 bases between. Germline V gene sequence: CDR1 SEHNR, CDR2 FQNEAQ (reference sequence). The CDR3 runs to 15 residues. CDR3 sequence reads: CASSAAGTPISPLHF. CDR3 DNA: TGTGCCAGCAGCGCCGCCGGGACACCTATCTCACCCCTCCACTTT. Using reference TRBV7-9 and TRBJ1-6 for the parts outside the CDR3, the full variable domain is DTGVSQNPRHKITKRGQNVTFRCDPISEHNRLYWYRQTLGQGPEFLTYFQNEAQLEKSRLLSDRFSAERPKGSFSTLEIQRTEQGDSAMYLCASSAAGTPISPLHFGNGTRLTVT.

The chain has TRBV29-1 and TRBJ1-3; D possibly corresponds to TRBD1 (5 bases). The CDR3 consists of 13 residues. Germline CDR1 is SQVTM and CDR2 is ANQGSEA. V lost 2 bases and J lost 3, with 8 bases in between. The CDR3 protein is CSVEPGNGNTIYF. CDR3 coding DNA: TGCAGCGTTGAACCAGGGAATGGAAACACCATATATTTT. Filled out from reference TRBV29-1 and TRBJ1-3, the complete variable domain reads SAVISQKPSRDICQRGTSLTIQCQVDSQVTMMFWYRQQPGQSLTLIATANQGSEATYESGFVIDKFPISRPNLTFSTLTVSNMSPEDSSIYLCSVEPGNGNTIYFGEGSWLTVV.

The chain couples TRBV4-2 to TRBJ1-2, with TRBD1 identical over 9 bases. Per germline, CDR1 LGHNA and CDR2 YNFKEQ. The CDR3 sequence is 16 residues long. V trimming: 0 bases; J trimming: 4 bases; junction bases outside the gene matches: 6. CDR3 sequence: CASSQEGQGDGYGYTF. CDR3 nucleotides: TGTGCCAGCAGCCAAGAGGGACAGGGTGATGGCTATGGCTACACCTTC.

The V gene is TRBV11-1, the J gene TRBJ2-7, with a weak D call TRBD2 (6 bases). The V end lost 3 bases, the J end lost 6 bases, and 18 bases lay between the germline ends. The germline V gene encodes CDR1 SGHAT and CDR2 FQDESV (reference sequence). The CDR3 is made up of 15 amino acids. CDR3 bases: TGTGCCAGCAGCTTTACCCGGGGAGGTTATATCGAGCAGTACTTC. It translates to CASSFTRGGYIEQYF.

The CDR3 loop is CASSAGQLGYTF. In nucleotides, the CDR3 is TGCGCCAGCAGCGCCGGACAGCTTGGCTACACCTTC. The V and J genes are TRBV10-1 and TRBJ1-2; D is possibly TRBD1 (6 bases). This CDR3 is built from 12 residues. The V gene lost 6 bases and the J gene lost 7 bases, with 12 bases spanning the gap. Looked up from germline, CDR1 is WNHNN and CDR2 is SYGVQD (reference sequence).

The V gene is TRBV5-1, the J gene TRBJ1-2; TRBD1 matches 8 bases. The CDR3 totals 14 residues. Trimming removed 0 bases from V and 5 bases from J; junction bases left unmatched: 3. Germline values: CDR1 SGHRS, CDR2 YFSETQ. The CDR3 DNA sequence: TGCGCCAGCAGCTTGGGGGGACAGGCTTATGGCTACACCTTC. Translation gives CASSLGGQAYGYTF.

The rearrangement uses TRBV9 and TRBJ1-2; TRBD1 is a possible D gene (5 bases). The germline CDR1 and CDR2 sequences are SGDLS and YYNGEE. Trimming stripped 4 bases from V and 8 bases from J, with 15 bases between. The CDR3 consists of 13 residues. CDR3 sequence: CASSFMPGNGYTF. The CDR3 region has the DNA TGTGCCAGCAGCTTCATGCCAGGGAACGGCTACACCTTC.

This clone was seen a few times. This chain uses TRBV19 with TRBJ1-1, with TRBD1 identical over 7 bases. V lost 4 bases and J lost 5; bases outside the gene matches: 10. The CDR3 is made up of 15 amino acids. Germline V CDR1 and CDR2: LNHDA, SQIVND (reference sequence). The CDR3 nucleotides are TGTGCCAGTAGTAGGGCCGACAGGGCGATGACTGAAGCTTTCTTT. Translating it yields CASSRADRAMTEAFF.

This clone has only a few counts. The chain joins TRBV4-2 to TRBJ1-1; TRBD1 agrees at 8 bases. The J segment lost 1 base and the V segment lost 2 bases, leaving 3 bases of the junction unmatched. CDR1 is LGHNA and CDR2 is YNFKEQ in the germline V gene. This CDR3 has 15 amino acids. CDR3 region: CASSQRTGKNTEAFF. In DNA, the CDR3 is TGTGCCAGCAGCCAACGGACAGGGAAGAACACTGAAGCTTTCTTT.

The chain employs TRBV4-2 and TRBJ1-5; the D is unclear. V lost 1 base to trimming and J lost 2 bases, with 9 bases between them. Germline CDR1 LGHNA, CDR2 YNFKEQ. The CDR3 has 15 amino acids. CDR3 region: CASSQGLAGNQPQHF. The CDR3 DNA follows: TGTGCCAGCAGCCAAGGTTTAGCGGGCAATCAGCCCCAGCATTTT.

This chain joins TRBV7-9 and TRBJ1-1; no firm D call. Trimming removed 1 base at V and 1 base at J, with 7 bases between. From germline, CDR1 is SEHNR and CDR2 FQNEAQ (reference sequence). The CDR3 is 14 amino acids. In DNA, the CDR3 is TGTGCCAGCAGCTTAGACCGGACGAACACTGAAGCTTTCTTT. The encoded protein is CASSLDRTNTEAFF. The whole variable domain, filled in from reference TRBV7-9 and TRBJ1-1, reads DTGVSQNPRHKITKRGQNVTFRCDPISEHNRLYWYRQTLGQGPEFLTYFQNEAQLEKSRLLSDRFSAERPKGSFSTLEIQRTEQGDSAMYLCASSLDRTNTEAFFGQGTRLTVV.

This chain joins TRBV27 and TRBJ2-1; D uncertain. Germline lookup yields CDR1 MNHEY and CDR2 SMNVEV (reference sequence). CDR3 length: 13 amino acids. Deletions cut 8 bases from V and 3 bases from J, with 11 bases between. The CDR3 region is CASSPGLYNEQFF. The CDR3 nucleotides read TGTGCCAGCTCACCGGGCCTCTACAATGAGCAGTTCTTC.

The chain carries TRBV23-1 and TRBJ2-2; D unclear. TRBV23-1 is filed as an ORF, its function uncertain. The CDR3 length is 16 residues. Trimming pared 1 base from V and 2 bases from J, leaving 11 bases between. CDR3 protein: CASSQYMEHNTGELFF. CDR3 nucleotides: TGCGCCAGCAGTCAATACATGGAGCATAACACCGGGGAGCTGTTTTTT.

The chain employs TRBV29-1 and TRBJ1-5, with TRBD1 matching over 8 bases. This CDR3 is 13 amino acids long. Looked up from germline, CDR1 is SQVTM and CDR2 is ANQGSEA. The CDR3 region is CTWDRPSNQPQHF. CDR3 in DNA: TGCACCTGGGACAGGCCAAGCAATCAGCCCCAGCATTTT.

This chain joins TRBV5-6 and TRBJ2-7; TRBD2 might be the D (5 bases). The CDR3 is made up of 13 amino acids. Trimming stripped 0 bases from V and 7 bases from J, with 11 bases between. The germline gives CDR1 SGHDT, CDR2 YYEEEE. The CDR3 DNA reads as TGTGCCAGCAGCTTGGGGCAGCCGGGGGAGCAGTACGTC. This gives the protein CASSLGQPGEQYV.

This clone has just a few counts. V and J are TRBV5-4 and TRBJ1-5; no reliable D call. V shed 2 bases and J shed 4 bases, with 7 bases lying between them. Germline V gene data show CDR1 as SGHNT and CDR2 as YYREEE (reference sequence). The CDR3 is 13 residues long. CDR3 loop: CASSFERNQPQHF. The CDR3, as DNA: TGTGCCAGCAGCTTCGAGCGGAATCAGCCCCAGCATTTT.